The present entry profiles one T cell receptor (beta chain) with its context. This sample is drawn from a study of regulatory T cells in long-lasting Graves disease. Time point: newly diagnosed GD, antithyroid drugs for less than 3 months. PBMC-derived RNA was used for the TCR library. Building of the TCR beta libraries involved iRepertoire HTBI primers and Arm-PCR of CDR3 regions. Each CDR3 protein gets one entry after TCRdb re-called the multiplex PCR reads with MiXCR. The top ten hold roughly 21% of the sample, which has around 360,000 distinct CDR3 sequences, roughly 17% seen once. The CDR3 consists of 15 residues. V shed 4 bases, J shed 5 bases, and the junction held 3 bases outside the gene matches. CDR1 LGHNT and CDR2 FRNRAP come from the germline V gene. The data also belong to a second study, concerning T cells in Graves' hyperthyroidism and ophthalmopathy.

Source: peripheral blood mononuclear cells (PBMCs), taken at new diagnosis, from a patient treated with antithyroid drugs. The chain couples TRBV12-5 to TRBJ2-1, with TRBD2 matching 12 bases. This clonotype was sampled from a woman between 18 and 30 years old with Graves disease. CDR3 DNA sequence: TGTGCTAGTGGTTCCGGACTAGCGGGGAACAATGAGCAGTTCTTC. It specifies CASGSGLAGNNEQFF.